Below are 20 T cell receptor beta chains sequenced from a single sample in a study of vaccination effects on CD4 cells after COVID-19. Their antigens are not known. The culture ran for about 10 days, and then CD4+ T cells were isolated. Sequencing was performed with immunoSEQ multiplex PCR; in TCRdb, only in-frame clones are kept and a portion is missing. The table lists roughly 31,000 clones, about two thirds of them singletons. The sequences come from CD4+ T cells from PBMCs cultured without peptide, collected before COVID-19 vaccination. Receptors originate from a human donor who received a COVID-19 vaccine.

This clone was recorded a few times. The V gene is TRBV6-4, the J gene TRBJ2-1; the match to TRBD2 covers 10 bases. Trimming at V came to 4 bases and at J to 7 bases, leaving 7 bases not matched to a gene. Per the germline V gene, CDR1 is MRHNA and CDR2 is SNTAGT. This CDR3 region has 15 residues. CDR3 residues: CASSGSGGASNEQFF. The CDR3 region has the DNA TGTGCCAGCAGTGGGAGCGGGGGGGCCTCAAATGAGCAGTTCTTC.

The chain couples TRBV30 to TRBJ1-6, with D possibly TRBD1 on 5 matching bases. V lost 8 bases and J lost 3, with 17 bases in between. This CDR3 comprises 15 residues. Germline V gene data show CDR1 as GTSNPN and CDR2 as SVGIG (reference sequence). The CDR3 region is CARDDTGNYNSPLHF. The CDR3 coding sequence is TGTGCCAGGGATGACACAGGAAACTATAATTCACCCCTCCACTTT. Based on the CDR3 plus reference TRBV30 and TRBJ1-6, the full variable domain is SQTIHQWPATLVQPVGSPLSLECTVEGTSNPNLYWYRQAAGRGLQLLFYSVGIGQISSEVPQNLSASRPQDRQFILSSKKLLLSDSGFYLCARDDTGNYNSPLHFGNGTRLTVT.

This clone was observed a few times. The chain employs TRBV5-5 and TRBJ2-2; a weak D match, TRBD2 (5 bases). The CDR3 has 15 residues. Germline CDR1 is SGHKS and CDR2 is YYEKEE (reference sequence). V lost 1 base and J lost 4, with 11 bases in between. The DNA for the CDR3 is TGTGCCAGCAGCTTGTTTGGGGAGAGCACCGGGGAGCTGTTTTTT. Protein product: CASSLFGESTGELFF.

This clone was seen once. The chain is built from TRBV6-6 and TRBJ2-1, with 12 bases fitting TRBD1. Germline trimming cut 8 bases from V and 7 bases from J; bases unmatched to any gene: 6. Germline CDR1 MNHNY, CDR2 SVGAGI (reference sequence). The CDR3 sequence is 14 residues long. CDR3 loop: CASDWDRGRNEQFF. The CDR3 DNA reads TGTGCCAGCGATTGGGACAGGGGGCGGAATGAGCAGTTCTTC.

This clone has only one observation. The chain couples TRBV5-8 to TRBJ2-7; D could derive from TRBD1 or TRBD2 (5 bases each). This CDR3 has 15 residues. The ends were cut back, 4 bases at V and 0 bases at J, with 14 bases in the middle. Germline CDR1 reads SGHTS; CDR2 reads YDEGEE. CDR3 protein: CASSPVGTVSYEQYF. DNA for the CDR3: TGTGCCAGCAGCCCTGTCGGGACGGTCTCCTACGAGCAGTACTTC. Looking up the rest from reference TRBV5-8 and TRBJ2-7 gives the full variable domain: EAGVTQSPTHLIKTRGQQATLRCSPISGHTSVYWYQQALGLGLQFLLWYDEGEERNRGNFPPRFSGRQFPNYSSELNVNALELEDSALYLCASSPVGTVSYEQYFGPGTRLTVT.

The V and J genes are TRBV6-5 and TRBJ2-5; 7 nucleotides line up with TRBD1. The CDR3 totals 15 residues. V lost 5 bases and J lost 2; bases outside the gene matches: 8. CDR1 is MNHEY, CDR2 SVGAGI, per germline. The CDR3 region is CASSRDSSFQETQYF. The CDR3, as DNA: TGTGCCAGCAGTCGGGACAGCTCATTTCAAGAGACCCAGTACTTC.

The chain joins TRBV12-3 or TRBV12-4 to TRBJ1-5; D is uncertain. V was shortened by 5 bases and J by 6 bases, with 11 bases between the two germline ends. This CDR3 has 13 residues. This chain's CDR3 is CASSRNLGQPQHF. CDR3 nucleotide sequence: TGTGCCAGCAGTCGAAATTTGGGTCAGCCCCAGCATTTT.

This chain joins TRBV24-1 and TRBJ2-1; 8 bases line up with TRBD2. The CDR3 consists of 13 residues. The germline CDR1 and CDR2 sequences are KGHDR and SFDVKD. Trimming took 9 bases from V and 9 from J; bases not matched to a gene: 9. The CDR3 spells CATARAGGSEQFF. In DNA form, the CDR3 reads TGTGCCACCGCAAGGGCGGGGGGAAGTGAGCAGTTCTTC.

The J gene is TRBJ2-1, the V gene TRBV5-4, with 11 bases that match TRBD1. The V gene's germline CDR1 is SGHNT and CDR2 YYREEE (reference sequence). The CDR3 is 16 amino acids. The V and J ends lost 4 bases and 4 bases, in that order; junction bases with no gene match: 7. The CDR3 coding sequence is TGTGCCAGCAGCATAGGGACAGGGGGTTCGTACAATGAGCAGTTCTTC. As protein: CASSIGTGGSYNEQFF.

This clone appeared a few times. The chain uses TRBV7-9 and TRBJ1-3; D gene ambiguous. With 6 bases removed from V and 7 bases from J, the gap between germline ends came to 13 bases. There are 13 residues in the CDR3. Germline V CDR1 and CDR2: SEHNR, FQNEAQ (reference sequence). DNA for the CDR3: TGTGCCAGCAGTTACGACATAAGCAACACCATATATTTT. It specifies CASSYDISNTIYF.

This clone has just a few counts. V gene TRBV15 combines with J gene TRBJ2-3; TRBD2 aligns across 7 bases. Germline-derived CDR1 and CDR2 are LNHNV and YYDKDF (reference sequence). V lost 2 bases and J lost 0; bases outside the gene matches: 8. CDR3 size: 17 residues. This chain's CDR3 is CATSRRLALLSTDTQYF. The CDR3 coding sequence is TGTGCCACCAGCAGACGACTAGCACTTCTAAGCACAGATACGCAGTATTTT.

The chain links TRBV5-5 to TRBJ2-5, with no clear D. Per the germline V gene, CDR1 is SGHKS and CDR2 is YYEKEE (reference sequence). Trimming left V 1 base short and J 2 bases short, with 12 bases between. This CDR3 has 15 amino acids. CDR3 sequence: CASSLLRQAQETQYF. The CDR3 DNA reads as TGTGCCAGCAGCTTGTTGAGGCAAGCGCAAGAGACCCAGTACTTC.

The rearrangement uses TRBV29-1 and TRBJ2-7; TRBD1 matches 11 bases. This CDR3 has 14 amino acids. The V and J ends lost 8 bases and 7 bases, in that order; junction bases with no gene match: 13. Germline V lookup: CDR1 SQVTM, CDR2 ANQGSEA. CDR3 DNA: TGCAGCACATCCCCTGGACAGGGGGCGGGGGAGCAGTACTTC. The encoded protein is CSTSPGQGAGEQYF.

This clone showed up just a few times. The chain is built from TRBV2 and TRBJ1-1; 7 nucleotides line up with TRBD1. Germline assignment: CDR1 SNHLY and CDR2 FYNNEI. After removal of 11 bases from V and 0 bases from J, the junction contained 6 bases not matched to a gene. This CDR3 has 13 residues. This CDR3 is CAGRQGLNTEAFF. CDR3 DNA: TGTGCCGGTAGACAGGGATTGAACACTGAAGCTTTCTTT.

This clone was counted once. V is TRBV7-9 and J is TRBJ1-1; perhaps TRBD1 as D (5 bases). This CDR3 is built from 15 residues. Germline V gives CDR1 SEHNR, CDR2 FQNEAQ (reference sequence). V lost 5 bases to trimming and J lost 1 base, with 14 bases between them. The CDR3 protein is CASSPGSGENTEAFF. As DNA, the CDR3 is TGTGCCAGCAGCCCAGGGTCGGGTGAGAACACTGAAGCTTTCTTT.

The V and J genes are TRBV5-1 and TRBJ2-2, with D possibly being TRBD1 (6 bases). Looked up from germline, CDR1 is SGHRS and CDR2 is YFSETQ. Trimming left V 6 bases short and J 2 bases short, with 26 bases between. The CDR3 totals 19 residues. CDR3 DNA: TGCGCCAGCACCAGGGGTATAATCAAAATAGAGCGCAACACCGGGGAGCTGTTTTTT. It encodes CASTRGIIKIERNTGELFF.

By proportion, this clone is medium-sized. The J gene is TRBJ1-4, the V gene TRBV27; the match to TRBD1 covers 7 bases. The germline V gene encodes CDR1 MNHEY and CDR2 SMNVEV (reference sequence). The CDR3 has 14 amino acids. The trim removed 5 bases at V and 8 bases at J, leaving 8 bases unmatched. The chain's CDR3 is CASSLQGIGEKLFF. CDR3 nucleotides: TGTGCCAGCAGTCTACAGGGGATAGGGGAAAAACTGTTTTTT. Combining the CDR3 with reference TRBV27 and TRBJ1-4 gives the whole variable domain EAQVTQNPRYLITVTGKKLTVTCSQNMNHEYMSWYRQDPGLGLRQIYYSMNVEVTDKGDVPEGYKVSRKEKRNFPLILESPSPNQTSLYFCASSLQGIGEKLFFGSGTQLSVL.

Here the CDR3 reads CASSPPGVDMSGNTIYF. CDR3 DNA sequence: TGTGCCAGCTCACCACCGGGGGTGGACATGTCAGGAAACACCATATATTTT. The chain joins TRBV18 to TRBJ1-3; tentatively, D is TRBD1 (5 bases). Trimming pared 0 bases from V and 4 bases from J, leaving 16 bases between. Germline CDR1 KGHSH, CDR2 LQKENI. The CDR3 runs 17 residues.

The V call is TRBV18, the J call TRBJ2-5; the match to TRBD1 covers 7 bases. Per germline, CDR1 KGHSH and CDR2 LQKENI. The CDR3 is 15 amino acids. The ends lost 4 bases at V and 5 bases at J; junction bases unmatched: 10. This chain's CDR3 is CASSLGTAPRETQYF. CDR3 DNA: TGTGCCAGCTCACTGGGGACAGCGCCGAGGGAGACCCAGTACTTC.

There are a few counts of this clone. The chain links TRBV27 to TRBJ2-7, with a weak D call TRBD2 (6 bases). Trimming left V 5 bases short and J 2 bases short, with 13 bases between. Germline CDR1 is MNHEY and CDR2 is SMNVEV (reference sequence). The CDR3 extends over 14 amino acids. CDR3 sequence: CASSSRGGPYEQYF. CDR3 DNA sequence: TGTGCCAGCAGTAGCCGGGGAGGACCCTACGAGCAGTACTTC.